The clone carrying this T cell receptor beta chain occurred many times. Its antigen is unidentified. Overall study findings and caveats: Tumor memory CD4+ T cell TCR gene usage was found to cluster with blood and lymph node memory CD4+ cells and with lymph node naive CD4+ cells.

From the 5' RACE reads, TCRdb called clonotypes with MiXCR, one entry per CDR3 protein. The sample records about 54,000 distinct CDR3 sequences, 15% to 20% being singletons. The length of the CDR3 is 14 residues. Trimming took off 6 bases at V and 2 bases at J, with 17 bases between the two ends. CDR1 and CDR2 (germline): DFQATT, SNEGSKA (reference sequence). The sample comprised naive CD4+ T cells sorted from blood. Subset: naive CD4+ T cells, CD4+CD45RA+CD25-. The chain employs TRBV20-1 and TRBJ2-7; D is uncertain. This sequence originates from a female donor with breast cancer. The CDR3 spells CSAQLRLLPYEQYF. CDR3 nucleotides: TGCAGTGCCCAGCTTAGACTCCTACCCTACGAGCAGTACTTC.